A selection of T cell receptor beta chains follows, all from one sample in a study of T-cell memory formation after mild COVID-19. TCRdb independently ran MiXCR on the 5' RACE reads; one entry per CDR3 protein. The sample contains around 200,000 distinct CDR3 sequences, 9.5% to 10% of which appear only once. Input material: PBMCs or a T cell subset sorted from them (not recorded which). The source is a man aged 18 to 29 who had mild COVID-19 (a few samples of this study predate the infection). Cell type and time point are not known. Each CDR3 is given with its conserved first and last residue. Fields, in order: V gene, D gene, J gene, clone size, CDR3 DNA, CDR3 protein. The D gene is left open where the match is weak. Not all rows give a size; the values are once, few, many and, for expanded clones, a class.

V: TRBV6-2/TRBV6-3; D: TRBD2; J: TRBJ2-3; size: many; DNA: TGTGCCAGCAGTCCAGGATCTAGCGGCTCAGATACGCAGTATTTT; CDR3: CASSPGSSGSDTQYF
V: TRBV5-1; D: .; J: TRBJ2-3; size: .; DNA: TGCGCCAGCAGCGCGGGCCAGTTGGGCCCCACAGATACGCAGTATTTT; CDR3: CASSAGQLGPTDTQYF
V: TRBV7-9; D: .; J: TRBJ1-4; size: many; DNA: TGTGCCAGCAGCGGCAGGGGTTTCGGAAAACTGTTTTTT; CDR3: CASSGRGFGKLFF
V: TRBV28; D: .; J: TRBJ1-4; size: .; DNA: TGTGCCAGCGGAGGGGAAGAAAAACTGTTTTTT; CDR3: CASGGEEKLFF
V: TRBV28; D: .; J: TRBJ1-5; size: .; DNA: TGTGCCAGCCGCAGCTGGTCCCCGCGAACCGTCTACGGGCAGCCCCAGCATTTT; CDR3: CASRSWSPRTVYGQPQHF
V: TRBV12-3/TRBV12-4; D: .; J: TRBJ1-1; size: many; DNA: TGTGCCAGCACAAATTTCGGGGTGACTGAAGCTTTCTTT; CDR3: CASTNFGVTEAFF
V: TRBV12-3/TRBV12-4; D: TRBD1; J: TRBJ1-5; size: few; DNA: TGTGCCAGCACCGCGGACAGGGCAAATCAGCCCCAGCATTTT; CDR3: CASTADRANQPQHF
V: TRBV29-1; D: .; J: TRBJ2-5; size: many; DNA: TGCAGCGTTGTGCCAGGCCAAGAGACCCAGTACTTC; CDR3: CSVVPGQETQYF
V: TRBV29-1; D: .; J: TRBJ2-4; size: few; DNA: TGCAGCGTTGTAGTGGGTACCCTCAAAAACATTCAGTACTTC; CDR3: CSVVVGTLKNIQYF
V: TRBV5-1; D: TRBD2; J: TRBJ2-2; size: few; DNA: TGCGCCAGCAGCTTGACCGAGCGGGGGGTCACCGGGGAGCTGTTTTTT; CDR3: CASSLTERGVTGELFF
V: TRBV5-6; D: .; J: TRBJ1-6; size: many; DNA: TGTGCCAGCAGCTTGGCCCAGGGGAATTCACCCCTCCACTTT; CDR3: CASSLAQGNSPLHF
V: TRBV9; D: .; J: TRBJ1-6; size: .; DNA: TGTGCCAGCAGCCGTCGGGTGGACGGTAATTCACCCCTCCACTTT; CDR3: CASSRRVDGNSPLHF
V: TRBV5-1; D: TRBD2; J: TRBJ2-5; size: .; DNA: TGCGCCAGCAGCCTCACTAGCGGGGGGGCGGTAGCGACCCAGTACTTC; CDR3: CASSLTSGGAVATQYF
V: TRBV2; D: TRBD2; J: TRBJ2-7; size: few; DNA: TGTGCCAGCAGGCGGTCCGGACTAGCCTACGAGCAGTACTTC; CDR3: CASRRSGLAYEQYF
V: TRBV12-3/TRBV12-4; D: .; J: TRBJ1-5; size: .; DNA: TGTGCCAGCAGTCCCACGACATTCAGACAGCCCCAGCATTTT; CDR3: CASSPTTFRQPQHF
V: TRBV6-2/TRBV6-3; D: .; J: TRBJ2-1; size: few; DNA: TGTGCCAGCAGTTACTGGGGGGGCACCTACAATGAGCAGTTCTTC; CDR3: CASSYWGGTYNEQFF
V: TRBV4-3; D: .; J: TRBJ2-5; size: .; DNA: TGCGCCAGCAGCTACAACGATTACGAGACCCAGTACTTC; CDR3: CASSYNDYETQYF
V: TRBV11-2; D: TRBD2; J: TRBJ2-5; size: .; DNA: TGTGCCAGCAGCTTAGTCCCTAGCGGGGGGGCCCGGTACTTC; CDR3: CASSLVPSGGARYF
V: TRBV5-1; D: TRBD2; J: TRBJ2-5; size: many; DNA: TGCGCCAGCAGCTTGGAGAGCGGGGAAGAGACCCAGTACTTC; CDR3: CASSLESGEETQYF
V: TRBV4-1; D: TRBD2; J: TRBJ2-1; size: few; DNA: TGCGCCAGCAGCCAAGGTATAGCGGGGGGGTTATCCTACAATGAGCAGTTCTTC; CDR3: CASSQGIAGGLSYNEQFF
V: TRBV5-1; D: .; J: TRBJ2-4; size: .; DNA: TGCGCCAGTTCCCGGGGGCTAGCCAAAAACATTCAGTACTTC; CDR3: CASSRGLAKNIQYF